This T cell receptor beta chain was recovered during a study of T cells in Graves' hyperthyroidism and ophthalmopathy. Broader study findings: Most clonotypes expanded in the thyroid (above 0.001) were also present in blood. Before onset, by a median of around six months, the model predicted ophthalmopathy.

The CDR3 regions of TCR beta were amplified from RNA transcripts. Using the HTBI primer set, a first-round RT-PCR was run on the TCR CDR3. TCRdb reprocessed the multiplex PCR reads with MiXCR, giving one entry per CDR3 protein. The sample lists hundreds of thousands of distinct CDR3 sequences, 12% to 15% occurring once. CDR3 length: 14 amino acids. The V gene lost 0 bases and the J gene lost 3 bases, with 9 bases spanning the gap. Germline assignment: CDR1 SGHNT and CDR2 YENEEA. This clonotype came up many times. Its target is not known. The specimen was blood. This clonotype was obtained from a young woman with Graves' hyperthyroidism. This chain connects TRBV11-3 to TRBJ2-7; D not certain. The CDR3 here is CASSLEGSFYEQYF. The CDR3 DNA reads TGTGCCAGCAGCTTAGAAGGCAGCTTCTACGAGCAGTACTTC.